The 30 T cell receptor beta chains below all came from one sample that was sequenced in a study of beta chain features in type 1 diabetes. The study reverse transcribed the entire isolated RNA, so it sequenced expressed TCRB transcripts. Only in-frame clones appear in the TCRdb table, and some are missing; sequencing was by immunoSEQ multiplex PCR. The sample consists of 970,000 or so clones, 17% of them appearing once. Material for sequencing was naive CD4+ T cells from blood. These receptors were taken from a woman between 18 and 29 years old in good health.

The chain recombines TRBV28 with TRBJ1-5; D ambiguous. Looked up from germline, CDR1 is MDHEN and CDR2 is SYDVKM. V was shortened by 6 bases and J by 5 bases, with 8 bases between the two germline ends. The CDR3 covers 12 residues. The CDR3 spells CASSLPHQPQHF. In DNA, the CDR3 is TGTGCCAGCAGCCTTCCTCATCAGCCCCAGCATTTT.

The chain has TRBV28 and TRBJ1-4; 12 bases align to TRBD1. V dropped 6 bases and J dropped 10; count of bases not matched to a gene: 15. The CDR3 has 17 amino acids. Looked up from germline, CDR1 is MDHEN and CDR2 is SYDVKM. The CDR3 DNA follows: TGTGCCAGCAGACCAACCGGGACAGGGGGCGGAATCGGAAAACTGTTTTTT. Protein product: CASRPTGTGGGIGKLFF. Full variable domain (remainder filled in from reference TRBV28 and TRBJ1-4): DVKVTQSSRYLVKRTGEKVFLECVQDMDHENMFWYRQDPGLGLRLIYFSYDVKMKEKGDIPEGYSVSREKKERFSLILESASTNQTSMYLCASRPTGTGGGIGKLFFGSGTQLSVL.

The CDR3 here is CASSQNRAGAAGANVLTF. The CDR3 DNA reads as TGCGCCAGCAGCCAGAACAGAGCGGGAGCGGCTGGGGCCAACGTCCTGACTTTC. This rearrangement joins TRBV4-3 to TRBJ2-6, with 8 nucleotides matching TRBD2. V shed 3 bases and J 2 bases; nucleotides not matched to a gene: 9. Germline V gene lookup returns CDR1 LGHNA and CDR2 YSLEER. CDR3 size: 18 residues.

This clone was seen a handful of times. CDR3 residues: CASSFRPSGANVLTF. The CDR3, as DNA: TGTGCCAGCAGTTTCCGACCTTCTGGGGCCAACGTCCTGACTTTC. The chain employs TRBV2 and TRBJ2-6; D gene ambiguous. The CDR3 totals 15 residues. Deletions cut 5 bases from V and 1 base from J, with 9 bases between. Germline values: CDR1 SNHLY, CDR2 FYNNEI.

The rearrangement joins TRBV7-2 to TRBJ1-4, with 7 bases that match TRBD1. The CDR3 loop spans 14 amino acids. Germline V CDR1 and CDR2: SGHTA, FQGNSA. The V and J ends lost 6 bases and 6 bases, in that order; junction bases with no gene match: 7. Here the CDR3 DNA reads TGTGCCAGCAGTCAAGGGGGCAGTTATGAAAAACTGTTTTTT. Translation gives CASSQGGSYEKLFF.

Only a few counts were recorded for this clone. The rearrangement uses TRBV18 and TRBJ2-1; 7 bases are shared with TRBD2. The J segment lost 1 base and the V segment lost 3 bases, leaving 3 bases of the junction unmatched. Germline V CDR1 and CDR2: KGHSH, LQKENI. This CDR3 is 15 amino acids long. The CDR3 DNA follows: TGTGCCAGCTCACCTTTGCGGGAGTCCTACAATGAGCAGTTCTTC. It codes for CASSPLRESYNEQFF.

This sequence joins TRBV28 and TRBJ1-5, with 7 bases lining up with TRBD1. The CDR3 sequence is 16 residues long. Germline trimming cut 7 bases from V and 2 bases from J; bases unmatched to any gene: 11. The germline V gene encodes CDR1 MDHEN and CDR2 SYDVKM. This CDR3 is CASIIGGQGGNQPQHF. The DNA for the CDR3 is TGTGCCAGCATCATCGGGGGGCAGGGGGGCAATCAGCCCCAGCATTTT.

This clone was seen more than once but under ten times. The chain has TRBV10-3 and TRBJ2-7, with 10 bases that match TRBD1. The CDR3 consists of 13 residues. V was pared by 10 bases and J by 2 bases, with 5 bases of the junction left unmatched. CDR1 ENHRY and CDR2 SYGVKD come from the germline V gene. CDR3 in amino acids: CASGTGEAYEQYF. In nucleotides, the CDR3 is TGTGCCAGCGGGACAGGGGAAGCCTACGAGCAGTACTTC.

V gene TRBV7-6 combines with J gene TRBJ2-1, with TRBD2 matching over 7 bases. V shed 5 bases and J 5 bases; nucleotides not matched to a gene: 3. CDR1 and CDR2 (germline): SGHVS, FNYEAQ. This CDR3 is built from 13 residues. The CDR3 here is CASSTSVHNEQFF. The CDR3 DNA sequence: TGTGCCAGCAGCACTAGCGTCCACAATGAGCAGTTCTTC. Looking up the rest from reference TRBV7-6 and TRBJ2-1 gives the full variable domain: GAGVSQSPRYKVTKRGQDVALRCDPISGHVSLYWYRQALGQGPEFLTYFNYEAQQDKSGLPNDRFSAERPEGSISTLTIQRTEQRDSAMYRCASSTSVHNEQFFGPGTRLTVL.

This clone came up a few times. The CDR3, as DNA: TGTGCCAGCAGCTTAATTCCGGGACAAACGGCGAGGGAGACCCAGTACTTC. Residues: CASSLIPGQTARETQYF. The chain combines TRBV7-6 with TRBJ2-5; TRBD1 is a possible D gene (6 bases). Germline CDR1 and CDR2: SGHVS and FNYEAQ. The CDR3 extends over 17 amino acids. V shed 2 bases and J shed 5 bases, with 21 bases lying between them.

The chain joins TRBV4-2 to TRBJ2-2; TRBD2 aligns across 12 bases. Germline CDR1 is LGHNA and CDR2 is YNFKEQ. With 0 bases clipped from V and 3 bases from J, the junction kept 8 bases outside the gene matches. CDR3 length: 19 residues. The CDR3 DNA reads TGTGCCAGCAGCCAAGATCTGCTCCTAGCGGGAGGGGACACCGGGGAGCTGTTTTTT. It yields the protein CASSQDLLLAGGDTGELFF.

The rearrangement joins TRBV18 to TRBJ2-1; D is perhaps TRBD2 (6 bases). Germline V gene data show CDR1 as KGHSH and CDR2 as LQKENI. V dropped 1 base and J dropped 8 bases, with 9 bases sitting between them. The CDR3 extends over 13 amino acids. CDR3 region: CASSPQLADEQFF. CDR3 bases: TGTGCCAGCTCACCACAGTTAGCGGATGAGCAGTTCTTC. Full variable domain (remainder filled in from reference TRBV18 and TRBJ2-1): NAGVMQNPRHLVRRRGQEARLRCSPMKGHSHVYWYRQLPEEGLKFMVYLQKENIIDESGMPKERFSAEFPKEGPSILRIQQVVRGDSAAYFCASSPQLADEQFFGPGTRLTVL.

The chain recombines TRBV5-1 with TRBJ2-5, with D uncertain. The CDR3 extends over 16 amino acids. V lost 2 bases and J lost 3, with 17 bases in between. Germline values: CDR1 SGHRS, CDR2 YFSETQ. The CDR3 nucleotides are TGCGCCAGCAGCTTTCTGTCCACCGTAGGAGAAGAGACCCAGTACTTC. Protein product: CASSFLSTVGEETQYF. The full variable domain, with the rest looked up from reference TRBV5-1 and TRBJ2-5, is KAGVTQTPRYLIKTRGQQVTLSCSPISGHRSVSWYQQTPGQGLQFLFEYFSETQRNKGNFPGRFSGRQFSNSRSEMNVSTLELGDSALYLCASSFLSTVGEETQYFGPGTRLLVL.

J is TRBJ2-3 and V is TRBV18; D remains ambiguous. Germline values: CDR1 KGHSH, CDR2 LQKENI. This CDR3 has 14 residues. V shed 2 bases and J shed 5 bases, with 11 bases lying between them. The CDR3 DNA follows: TGTGCCAGCTCACCAATGGCAGCTAAAGATACGCAGTATTTT. Its protein product is CASSPMAAKDTQYF.

This clone was seen a handful of times. The chain has TRBV6-1 and TRBJ2-4; tentatively, D is TRBD2 (5 bases). The ends were cut back, 4 bases at V and 3 bases at J, with 16 bases in the middle. Germline CDR1 is MNHNS and CDR2 is SASEGT. The CDR3 consists of 16 residues. The CDR3 loop is CASSGPGRDGKNIQYF. CDR3 DNA: TGTGCCAGCAGTGGACCCGGACGGGATGGCAAAAACATTCAGTACTTC.

This sequence joins TRBV27 and TRBJ1-3; D is possibly TRBD1 (6 bases). Germline V lookup: CDR1 MNHEY, CDR2 SMNVEV (reference sequence). CDR3 length equals 15 residues. Between the trimmed V and J ends, which lost 2 bases and 3 bases, there was a span of 11 bases. The CDR3 loop is CASSLTGGGGNTIYF. The CDR3 DNA sequence: TGTGCCAGCAGTTTAACCGGGGGCGGTGGAAACACCATATATTTT.

This clone turned up a few times. The chain joins TRBV29-1 to TRBJ2-1; D ambiguous. The CDR3 contains 11 residues. Germline assignment: CDR1 SQVTM and CDR2 ANQGSEA. The germline V and J ends were trimmed by 5 bases and 4 bases, with 6 bases remaining between them. CDR3 protein: CSVIQYNEQFF. In DNA, the CDR3 is TGCAGCGTTATACAGTACAATGAGCAGTTCTTC.

The CDR3 sequence is CASSQDRKTGSNTGELFF. The CDR3 region has the DNA TGCGCCAGCAGCCAAGATAGGAAGACGGGATCAAACACCGGGGAGCTGTTTTTT. This rearrangement joins TRBV4-3 to TRBJ2-2; weak D call: TRBD2 (5 bases). Trimming shortened V by 0 bases and J by 2 bases, and 16 bases separated the two germline ends. The CDR3 totals 18 residues. Germline V gives CDR1 LGHNA, CDR2 YSLEER.

This sequence joins TRBV6-6 and TRBJ1-1, with unresolved D. Trimming removed 5 bases at V and 7 bases at J, with 14 bases between. CDR1 is MNHNY and CDR2 is SVGAGI in the germline V gene (reference sequence). CDR3 length equals 13 residues. The CDR3 nucleotides read TGTGCCAGCAGTCAAGACCACGGGAGTGAAGCTTTCTTT. Protein product: CASSQDHGSEAFF.

The chain couples TRBV7-2 to TRBJ1-1; D gene ambiguous. V was pared by 1 base and J by 3 bases, with 9 bases between. The CDR3 totals 14 residues. CDR1 is SGHTA and CDR2 is FQGNSA in the germline V gene. The CDR3 nucleotides read TGTGCCAGCAGCTTAGTAGGGTCGTACACTGAAGCTTTCTTT. Translating it yields CASSLVGSYTEAFF.

This clone was seen only a few times. V usage is TRBV25-1 and J usage is TRBJ1-6; TRBD1 aligns across 7 bases. The trim removed 3 bases at V and 6 bases at J, leaving 2 bases unmatched. The CDR3 extends over 14 amino acids. CDR1 is MGHDK and CDR2 is SYGVNS in the germline V gene. CDR3 sequence: CASSEGQLNSPLHF. DNA for the CDR3: TGTGCCAGCAGTGAGGGACAGCTTAATTCACCCCTCCACTTT.

V usage is TRBV18 and J usage is TRBJ1-2; 8 bases align to TRBD1. The CDR3 runs to 18 residues. Per the germline V gene, CDR1 is KGHSH and CDR2 is LQKENI. The V segment lost 3 bases and the J segment 0 bases; nucleotides outside the gene matches: 12. CDR3 DNA sequence: TGTGCCAGCTCACCGTCAGGGACAGGCATGCATGCTAACTATGGCTACACCTTC. Encoded protein: CASSPSGTGMHANYGYTF.

This clone was counted between two and nine times. This rearrangement joins TRBV7-2 to TRBJ2-1; TRBD1 agrees at 8 bases. Trimming at V came to 5 bases and at J to 7 bases, leaving 7 bases not matched to a gene. The germline gives CDR1 SGHTA, CDR2 FQGNSA. CDR3 length equals 14 residues. This CDR3 is CASSLQGASNEQFF. As DNA, the CDR3 is TGTGCCAGCAGCCTCCAGGGGGCGTCTAATGAGCAGTTCTTC. Combining the CDR3 with reference TRBV7-2 and TRBJ2-1 gives the whole variable domain GAGVSQSPSNKVTEKGKDVELRCDPISGHTALYWYRQSLGQGLEFLIYFQGNSAPDKSGLPSDRFSAERTGGSVSTLTIQRTQQEDSAVYLCASSLQGASNEQFFGPGTRLTVL.

This chain joins TRBV10-3 and TRBJ2-3, with 8 bases fitting TRBD2. Germline CDR1 is ENHRY and CDR2 is SYGVKD. There are 11 residues in the CDR3. V shed 11 bases and J 4 bases; nucleotides not matched to a gene: 2. CDR3 in DNA: TGTGCCTCGCGGGGGGCAGATACGCAGTATTTT. Its protein is CASRGADTQYF.

This chain links TRBV5-6 with TRBJ2-7; TRBD1 might be the D (6 bases). V gave up 0 bases and J gave up 2 bases, with 12 bases separating them. Germline V CDR1 and CDR2: SGHDT, YYEEEE. The CDR3 is 15 residues long. Written as DNA, the CDR3 is TGTGCCAGCAGCTTGGGCGACAGGTCTCCCTACGAGCAGTACTTC. Protein: CASSLGDRSPYEQYF.

The rearrangement uses TRBV18 and TRBJ2-5; 8 bases map to TRBD1. Germline trimming cut 3 bases from V and 4 bases from J; bases unmatched to any gene: 4. The germline V gene has CDR1 KGHSH and CDR2 LQKENI. The CDR3 length is 14 residues. The CDR3 bases are TGTGCCAGCTCACCCACCGGGACAGGAGAGACCCAGTACTTC. It is translated as CASSPTGTGETQYF. The variable domain in full, with the rest retrieved from reference TRBV18 and TRBJ2-5, is NAGVMQNPRHLVRRRGQEARLRCSPMKGHSHVYWYRQLPEEGLKFMVYLQKENIIDESGMPKERFSAEFPKEGPSILRIQQVVRGDSAAYFCASSPTGTGETQYFGPGTRLLVL.

To note about this clone: Other nucleotide sequences in the sample specify the same CDR3. V usage is TRBV27 and J usage is TRBJ2-1; tentatively, D is TRBD1 or TRBD2 (6 bases each). This CDR3 is built from 13 residues. Germline CDR1 is MNHEY and CDR2 is SMNVEV (reference sequence). V was clipped by 5 bases and J by 6 bases, with 11 bases between them. The CDR3 coding sequence is TGTGCCAGCAGTCTACAGGGAGGCAATGAGCAGTTCTTC. This translates into CASSLQGGNEQFF.

This clone was recorded a few times. The chain links TRBV5-8 to TRBJ2-1, with TRBD2 identical over 10 bases. V dropped 0 bases and J dropped 8; count of bases not matched to a gene: 5. The germline V gene has CDR1 SGHTS and CDR2 YDEGEE. The CDR3 contains 15 residues. CDR3 DNA: TGTGCCAGCAGCTTGGTGGGACTAGCGAATGATGAGCAGTTCTTC. Protein sequence: CASSLVGLANDEQFF.

This clone has a handful of counts. The gene calls are TRBV13 and TRBJ2-1, with 11 bases lining up with TRBD2. The V gene's germline CDR1 is PRHDT and CDR2 FYEKMQ (reference sequence). The CDR3 runs 18 residues. V shed 5 bases, J shed 0 bases, and the junction held 9 bases outside the gene matches. DNA of the CDR3: TGTGCCAGCAGCCAATTAGCGGGAGGGCCAAGCTCCTACAATGAGCAGTTCTTC. Translation gives CASSQLAGGPSSYNEQFF.

V is TRBV18 and J is TRBJ2-4; D gene unclear. The ends were cut back, 6 bases at V and 0 bases at J, with 3 bases in the middle. The germline gives CDR1 KGHSH, CDR2 LQKENI. CDR3 length: 12 amino acids. DNA of the CDR3: TGTGCCAGCTCCGAAGCCAAAAACATTCAGTACTTC. It codes for CASSEAKNIQYF.